This TCR beta chain was found in a study of cytomegalovirus exposure and HLA in healthy donors. General study results and limits: A later analysis linked a missense variant in DCLRE1C to the trimming of TCR beta V and J genes. CMV serostatus was the sole immune exposure data available.

V shed 3 bases and J 8 bases; nucleotides not matched to a gene: 7. The CDR3 has 16 amino acids. Germline V CDR1 and CDR2: SGDLS, YYNGEE. The PCR was carried out with 60 Vbeta primers and 13 Jbeta primers. TCRdb's copy holds only in-frame clones and misses some; the assay was immunoSEQ multiplex PCR. The table shows 65,000 to 90,000 clones, with roughly 82% occurring only once. Details on this clone: Its antigen is not known.

The sample consisted of PBMCs. This chain joins TRBV9 and TRBJ2-1; 14 bases are a match to TRBD2. The TCR was taken from a man aged 18 to 30 in good health and CMV-seronegative. The CDR3 DNA sequence: TGTGCCAGCAGCGGATGGGGGACTAGCGGGGGCTATGAGCAGTTCTTC. Protein sequence: CASSGWGTSGGYEQFF.